The clone carrying this T cell receptor beta chain was counted only a few times. Germline V gene lookup returns CDR1 SNHLY and CDR2 FYNNEI. The CDR3 is 15 amino acids. Germline trimming cut 5 bases from V and 0 bases from J; bases unmatched to any gene: 2. Some clones are missing from TCRdb's copy, which holds only in-frame ones; the method was immunoSEQ multiplex PCR. The sample includes 150,000 or so clones, roughly 78% seen only once; the top ten take roughly 15%. The sample originates from a study of blood T cell repertoires in COVID-19. The origin of this receptor is a human donor with acute or convalescent COVID-19. The donor label of this sample is uncertain. Sequenced sample: peripheral blood. V gene TRBV2 combines with J gene TRBJ2-2, with 8 bases that match TRBD1. In DNA, the CDR3 is TGTGCCAGCAGTACGGGACAGGCGAACACCGGGGAGCTGTTTTTT. It codes for CASSTGQANTGELFF.